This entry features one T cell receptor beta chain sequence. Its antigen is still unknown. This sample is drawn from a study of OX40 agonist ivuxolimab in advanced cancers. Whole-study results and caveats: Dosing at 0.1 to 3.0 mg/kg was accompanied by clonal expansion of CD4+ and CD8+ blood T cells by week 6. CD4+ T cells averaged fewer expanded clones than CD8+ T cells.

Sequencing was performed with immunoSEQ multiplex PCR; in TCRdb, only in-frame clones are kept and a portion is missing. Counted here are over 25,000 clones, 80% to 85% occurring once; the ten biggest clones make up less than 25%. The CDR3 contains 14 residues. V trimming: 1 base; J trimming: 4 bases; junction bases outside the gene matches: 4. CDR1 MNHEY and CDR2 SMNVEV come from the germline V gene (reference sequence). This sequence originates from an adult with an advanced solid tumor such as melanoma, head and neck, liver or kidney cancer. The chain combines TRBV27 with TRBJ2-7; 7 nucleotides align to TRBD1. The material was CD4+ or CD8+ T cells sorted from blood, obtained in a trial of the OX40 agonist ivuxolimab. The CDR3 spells CASSLWPGGYEQYF. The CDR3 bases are TGTGCCAGCAGTTTATGGCCAGGGGGATACGAGCAGTACTTC.